The 32 T cell receptor beta chains below come from one sample, sequenced in a study of cytomegalovirus exposure and HLA in healthy donors. TCRdb keeps only in-frame clones here, not all; method: immunoSEQ multiplex PCR. This sample yields approximately 210,000 clones, of which 88% are seen a single time; 2.9% belongs to the top ten. The sequencing input was PBMCs. These TCRs come from a woman younger than 35 in good health and CMV-seronegative.

V gene TRBV7-2 combines with J gene TRBJ2-3; D might be TRBD2 (6 bases). The V gene lost 9 bases and the J gene lost 2 bases, with 18 bases spanning the gap. CDR3 length: 15 amino acids. Looked up from germline, CDR1 is SGHTA and CDR2 is FQGNSA. The CDR3 nucleotides are TGTGCCAGTGATGTAGCTAGCGACTACACAGATACGCAGTATTTT. The encoded protein is CASDVASDYTDTQYF.

The V and J genes are TRBV27 and TRBJ2-3; D may be TRBD1 (6 bases). Germline values: CDR1 MNHEY, CDR2 SMNVEV (reference sequence). With 3 bases removed from V and 9 bases from J, the gap between germline ends came to 10 bases. The CDR3 totals 12 residues. DNA for the CDR3: TGTGCCAGCAGTTTTAGGCAGGGGACGCAGTATTTT. Its protein product is CASSFRQGTQYF.

The chain couples TRBV28 to TRBJ2-1; 7 nucleotides agree with TRBD2. Trimming removed 3 bases from V and 0 bases from J; junction bases left unmatched: 11. The CDR3 extends over 18 amino acids. CDR1 MDHEN and CDR2 SYDVKM come from the germline V gene. This CDR3 reads CASSLFLRAGASYNEQFF. In nucleotides, the CDR3 is TGTGCCAGCAGTTTGTTCCTTCGTGCGGGAGCCTCCTACAATGAGCAGTTCTTC.

This clone has a single count. The chain uses TRBV11-2 and TRBJ1-3, with a tentative D call TRBD1 (6 bases). Germline CDR1 SGHAT, CDR2 FQNNGV. V lost 6 bases, J lost 4 bases, and 16 bases lay in between. The CDR3 totals 15 residues. The CDR3 is CASRGLGGQGNTIYF. The CDR3 DNA reads as TGTGCCAGCAGAGGACTAGGGGGGCAGGGAAACACCATATATTTT.

The chain uses TRBV5-1 and TRBJ2-3; 7 nucleotides align to TRBD2. V shed 0 bases and J 0 bases; nucleotides not matched to a gene: 4. The germline V gene encodes CDR1 SGHRS and CDR2 YFSETQ. The CDR3 spans 16 residues. The CDR3 coding sequence is TGCGCCAGCAGCTTGGAAGGCGGGGGTAGCACAGATACGCAGTATTTT. It translates to CASSLEGGGSTDTQYF.

The gene calls are TRBV28 and TRBJ1-1; TRBD1 aligns across 7 bases. The CDR3 length is 13 residues. CDR1 is MDHEN, CDR2 SYDVKM, per germline. Trimming took 6 bases from V and 8 from J; bases not matched to a gene: 9. The DNA for the CDR3 is TGTGCCAGCAGACCATTGGAGGGGGCCGAAGCTTTCTTT. Translation: CASRPLEGAEAFF. The full variable domain, its missing parts supplied by reference TRBV28 and TRBJ1-1, is DVKVTQSSRYLVKRTGEKVFLECVQDMDHENMFWYRQDPGLGLRLIYFSYDVKMKEKGDIPEGYSVSREKKERFSLILESASTNQTSMYLCASRPLEGAEAFFGQGTRLTVV.

The chain uses TRBV11-3 and TRBJ2-1, with unresolved D. The CDR3 length is 17 residues. V lost 5 bases and J 4 bases, leaving 21 bases between the germline ends. Germline-derived CDR1 and CDR2 are SGHNT and YENEEA. For the CDR3, the DNA is TGTGCCAGCAGCCACCATACTACCTTTGGTACTTACAATGAGCAGTTCTTC. Translating gives CASSHHTTFGTYNEQFF.

The CDR3 here is CASSETRGGDEQYF. DNA of the CDR3: TGCGCCAGCAGTGAGACCCGGGGGGGCGACGAGCAGTACTTC. J is TRBJ2-7 and V is TRBV10-1; 8 bases line up with TRBD2. The CDR3 runs 14 residues. Looked up from germline, CDR1 is WNHNN and CDR2 is SYGVQD (reference sequence). J gave up 5 bases and V 2 bases, and 5 bases lay outside the gene matches.

This clone was observed a single time. The chain combines TRBV5-1 with TRBJ2-5; 9 bases match TRBD2. In germline, CDR1 is SGHRS, CDR2 YFSETQ. This CDR3 comprises 16 residues. V trimming: 2 bases; J trimming: 3 bases; junction bases outside the gene matches: 8. CDR3 region: CASSLWPSGAKETQYF. The CDR3 DNA sequence: TGCGCCAGCAGCTTATGGCCTAGCGGGGCTAAAGAGACCCAGTACTTC.

This clone was counted a single time. This chain uses TRBV19 with TRBJ2-1; 7 bases align to TRBD2. V dropped 6 bases and J dropped 6; count of bases not matched to a gene: 8. In germline, CDR1 is LNHDA, CDR2 SQIVND (reference sequence). The CDR3 runs 14 residues. CDR3 coding DNA: TGTGCCAGTAGCACCCCCAGGGAGGGCAATGAGCAGTTCTTC. As protein: CASSTPREGNEQFF. Together with reference TRBV19 and TRBJ2-1, the CDR3 gives the full variable domain: DGGITQSPKYLFRKEGQNVTLSCEQNLNHDAMYWYRQDPGQGLRLIYYSQIVNDFQKGDIAEGYSVSREKKESFPLTVTSAQKNPTAFYLCASSTPREGNEQFFGPGTRLTVL.

This sequence joins TRBV5-3 and TRBJ2-7; D might be TRBD2 (5 bases). TRBV5-3 is flagged as an ORF with uncertain function. This CDR3 is 13 amino acids long. Trimming left V 5 bases short and J 5 bases short, with 14 bases between. Written as DNA, the CDR3 is TGTGCCAGAAGGGACTCGAAAAACCACGAGCAGTACTTC. This sequence encodes CARRDSKNHEQYF.

This chain joins TRBV9 and TRBJ2-1; TRBD2 matches at 13 bases. Germline lookup yields CDR1 SGDLS and CDR2 YYNGEE. Unmatched junction bases numbered 5, after V lost 3 bases and J lost 5 bases. This CDR3 is built from 16 residues. The CDR3 nucleotides read TGTGCCAGCAGCGATGCCGGGACTAGCGGGAACAATGAGCAGTTCTTC. It specifies CASSDAGTSGNNEQFF.

The chain joins TRBV28 to TRBJ1-1, with a weak D call TRBD1 (5 bases). The CDR3 runs to 14 residues. The germline V gene encodes CDR1 MDHEN and CDR2 SYDVKM. The V and J ends lost 8 bases and 5 bases respectively, with 18 bases between them. The chain's CDR3 is CASGPEGAYTEAFF. In DNA, the CDR3 is TGTGCCAGCGGACCTGAAGGGGCGTATACTGAAGCTTTCTTT.

CDR3 in amino acids: CASSRAGLGIHEQYF. The DNA of the CDR3 is TGTGCCAGCAGTCGCGCGGGACTAGGTATCCACGAGCAGTACTTC. This chain connects TRBV28 to TRBJ2-7, with TRBD2 identical over 8 bases. Germline V CDR1 and CDR2: MDHEN, SYDVKM. The length of the CDR3 is 15 residues. With V trimmed by 5 bases and J by 5 bases, 11 bases remained unmatched.

This chain uses TRBV7-9 with TRBJ1-2; D uncertain. This CDR3 spans 16 amino acids. CDR1 and CDR2 (germline): SEHNR, FQNEAQ (reference sequence). Trimming took 4 bases from V and 5 from J, leaving 20 bases between them. The CDR3 sequence: CASSSQARPDLYGYTF. DNA for the CDR3: TGTGCCAGCAGCTCCCAGGCCAGACCCGACCTATATGGCTACACCTTC.

The chain uses TRBV29-1 and TRBJ2-5; 8 nucleotides line up with TRBD1. CDR3 length: 18 amino acids. Looked up from germline, CDR1 is SQVTM and CDR2 is ANQGSEA. Trimming removed 6 bases from V and 5 bases from J; junction bases left unmatched: 23. The CDR3: CSVPSTDLDRVVWETQYF. CDR3 nucleotide sequence: TGCAGCGTCCCATCCACCGATCTGGACAGGGTGGTTTGGGAGACCCAGTACTTC.

V and J are TRBV27 and TRBJ2-7; 7 nucleotides match TRBD2. Germline CDR1 and CDR2: MNHEY and SMNVEV (reference sequence). The V gene end was trimmed by 6 bases and the J gene end by 2 bases; junction bases not matched to a gene: 10. The CDR3 covers 15 residues. The CDR3: CASRGKGGRAYEQYF. The CDR3, as DNA: TGTGCCAGCAGGGGGAAGGGCGGGAGAGCCTACGAGCAGTACTTC.

The rearrangement links TRBV13 to TRBJ2-7; a possible D gene is TRBD2 (6 bases). CDR3 size: 15 residues. V lost 4 bases to trimming and J lost 7 bases, with 20 bases between them. CDR1 PRHDT and CDR2 FYEKMQ come from the germline V gene (reference sequence). The CDR3 DNA sequence: TGTGCCAGCAGCTCTGGACGGACTACTCCTAGAGAGCAGTACTTC. It encodes CASSSGRTTPREQYF.

The V gene is TRBV29-1, the J gene TRBJ2-5, with TRBD1 identical over 8 bases. CDR1 SQVTM and CDR2 ANQGSEA come from the germline V gene. With V trimmed by 0 bases and J by 5 bases, 5 bases remained unmatched. The CDR3 has 14 residues. Here the CDR3 DNA reads TGCAGCGTTGAAGAGGACAGGGAACGTGAGACCCAGTACTTC. This gives the protein CSVEEDRERETQYF.

The chain combines TRBV4-1 with TRBJ2-1; perhaps TRBD2 as D (6 bases). The CDR3 is 16 amino acids. Germline lookup yields CDR1 MGHRA and CDR2 YSYEKL. V was clipped by 0 bases and J by 0 bases, with 9 bases between them. The CDR3 nucleotides read TGCGCCAGCAGCCAAGAAGGGAGGAGCTCCTACAATGAGCAGTTCTTC. Its protein product is CASSQEGRSSYNEQFF.

The J gene is TRBJ1-5, the V gene TRBV28, with D perhaps matching TRBD1 (6 bases). This CDR3 spans 14 amino acids. Germline values: CDR1 MDHEN, CDR2 SYDVKM. V lost 2 bases to trimming and J lost 5 bases, with 10 bases between them. The CDR3 is CASSLTGLYQPQHF. The CDR3 bases are TGTGCCAGCAGTTTAACAGGGTTGTATCAGCCCCAGCATTTT.

The chain's CDR3 is CASSQDMGTSAKNIQYF. The CDR3 bases are TGCGCCAGCAGCCAAGATATGGGGACATCAGCCAAAAACATTCAGTACTTC. The V call is TRBV4-3, the J call TRBJ2-4, with D perhaps TRBD1 (6 bases). Trimming pared 0 bases from V and 0 bases from J, leaving 12 bases between. Germline values: CDR1 LGHNA, CDR2 YSLEER. The CDR3 consists of 17 residues.

V gene TRBV27 combines with J gene TRBJ2-7; 9 nucleotides agree with TRBD2. The CDR3 length is 17 residues. Germline V gene lookup returns CDR1 MNHEY and CDR2 SMNVEV (reference sequence). V was pared by 5 bases and J by 5 bases, with 16 bases of the junction left unmatched. CDR3 sequence: CASSPPAVSGRTDEQYF. The CDR3 bases are TGTGCCAGCAGTCCTCCGGCTGTCAGCGGGAGGACGGACGAGCAGTACTTC.

CDR3 nucleotide sequence: TGTGCCAGCGGACAGGGGGCGAACACTGAAGCTTTCTTT. Translation: CASGQGANTEAFF. The chain recombines TRBV7-3 with TRBJ1-1; 11 bases agree with TRBD1. The CDR3 is made up of 13 amino acids. V lost 8 bases, J lost 1 base, and 0 bases stayed unmatched. The germline CDR1 and CDR2 sequences are SGHTA and FQGTGA.

This clone was seen just once. The chain employs TRBV5-6 and TRBJ2-2; possibly TRBD2 for D (6 bases). This CDR3 region has 14 residues. The V end was cut by 4 bases, the J end by 6 bases, with 13 bases between. Germline lookup yields CDR1 SGHDT and CDR2 YYEEEE. CDR3 DNA: TGTGCCAGCAGCCTCTCTGGGACTCCCGGGGAGCTGTTTTTT. Translated: CASSLSGTPGELFF.

This clone occurred once. The V call is TRBV2, the J call TRBJ1-1; 7 positions agree with TRBD1. This CDR3 spans 12 amino acids. Germline CDR1 and CDR2: SNHLY and FYNNEI. The V and J ends lost 7 bases and 6 bases, in that order; junction bases with no gene match: 5. CDR3 DNA sequence: TGTGCCAGCAAGCCGACAGGGTCTGAAGCTTTCTTT. It is translated as CASKPTGSEAFF.

The rearrangement joins TRBV15 to TRBJ2-3, with a tentative D call TRBD2 (6 bases). Germline V gene data show CDR1 as LNHNV and CDR2 as YYDKDF (reference sequence). The CDR3 runs 17 residues. V was trimmed by 5 bases and J by 2 bases, leaving 20 bases between them. The CDR3 loop is CATSGLNREKLTDTQYF. The CDR3 DNA is TGTGCCACCAGCGGGTTGAATCGGGAGAAACTCACAGATACGCAGTATTTT.

This clone was detected only once. The J gene is TRBJ2-5, the V gene TRBV18; TRBD2 agrees at 8 bases. The CDR3 runs to 16 residues. CDR1 is KGHSH, CDR2 LQKENI, per germline. V shed 0 bases and J 4 bases; nucleotides not matched to a gene: 7. The CDR3 sequence: CASSPPVGRALETQYF. The CDR3 nucleotides read TGTGCCAGCTCACCACCGGTCGGGAGGGCCCTAGAGACCCAGTACTTC. Variable domain in full (rest from reference TRBV18 and TRBJ2-5): NAGVMQNPRHLVRRRGQEARLRCSPMKGHSHVYWYRQLPEEGLKFMVYLQKENIIDESGMPKERFSAEFPKEGPSILRIQQVVRGDSAAYFCASSPPVGRALETQYFGPGTRLLVL.

The chain couples TRBV9 to TRBJ2-7; maybe TRBD2 (5 bases). V was cut by 3 bases and J by 2 bases, with 12 bases left in between. CDR1 and CDR2 (germline): SGDLS, YYNGEE. The CDR3 runs to 14 residues. The CDR3 loop reads CASSAGLGPYEQYF. The CDR3 region has the DNA TGTGCCAGCAGCGCTGGACTTGGCCCCTACGAGCAGTACTTC.

The chain links TRBV5-1 to TRBJ1-2; D not certain. The germline V and J ends were trimmed by 4 bases and 1 base, with 8 bases remaining between them. Germline CDR1 and CDR2: SGHRS and YFSETQ. This CDR3 has 13 residues. This CDR3 is CASSQYSNYGYTF. For the CDR3, the DNA is TGCGCCAGCAGCCAATACAGTAACTATGGCTACACCTTC.

The chain is built from TRBV2 and TRBJ2-1; 10 bases are a match to TRBD2. The CDR3 is made up of 15 amino acids. The V gene end was trimmed by 5 bases and the J gene end by 3 bases; junction bases not matched to a gene: 4. CDR1 SNHLY and CDR2 FYNNEI come from the germline V gene. CDR3 loop: CASSPRTSGYNEQFF. As DNA, the CDR3 is TGTGCCAGCAGTCCTCGGACTAGCGGCTACAATGAGCAGTTCTTC.

J is TRBJ1-1 and V is TRBV5-1; the match to TRBD1 covers 7 bases. CDR3 length equals 12 residues. V trimming: 5 bases; J trimming: 8 bases; junction bases outside the gene matches: 6. Germline lookup yields CDR1 SGHRS and CDR2 YFSETQ. CDR3 sequence reads: CASSRQGTEAFF. CDR3 nucleotides: TGCGCCAGCAGTCGACAGGGAACGGAAGCTTTCTTT.